This T cell receptor beta chain was recovered during a study of blood T cell repertoires in COVID-19. Study details: Acute and convalescent COVID-19 samples came from the United States, Italy and Spain. PBMCs, B-cell-depleted T cells, or T cells provided the cDNA or gDNA that made up the material.

Germline V gene sequence: CDR1 SGDLS, CDR2 YYNGEE. The CDR3 totals 16 residues. With V trimmed by 0 bases and J by 7 bases, 5 bases remained unmatched. The method was immunoSEQ multiplex PCR; TCRdb's version includes in-frame clones alone and lacks a portion of them. The sample contains 200,000 to 250,000 clones, 75% to 85% of which appear only once. Each participant's cohort was designated according to participant-reported clinical history. This clone was seen at least ten times. Other DNA sequences in this specimen translate into the identical CDR3. Sequencing was carried out using PBMCs or T cells enriched from blood (not recorded which). The rearrangement links TRBV9 to TRBJ2-1, with 12 nucleotides matching TRBD2. The sequence was obtained from a young man with acute COVID-19. CDR3 nucleotides: TGTGCCAGCAGCGTAGGGCCTAGCGGGGGGGCAAATGAGCAGTTCTTC. Translating it yields CASSVGPSGGANEQFF. Complete variable domain (other parts from reference TRBV9 and TRBJ2-1): DSGVTQTPKHLITATGQRVTLRCSPRSGDLSVYWYQQSLDQGLQFLIQYYNGEERAKGNILERFSAQQFPDLHSELNLSSLELGDSALYFCASSVGPSGGANEQFFGPGTRLTVL.